This T cell receptor beta chain emerged from a study of glioma-infiltrating T cells. The study's findings and limits: Non-neoplastic patients had below-expected tissue-blood divergence, while all gliomas exceeded expectation. Only very few CDR3 sequences appeared in both tissue and blood.

V lost 5 bases and J lost 4, with 23 bases in between. CDR1 and CDR2 from the germline V gene are DFQATT and SNEGSKA (reference sequence). The CDR3 loop spans 16 amino acids. This clonotype was counted many times. Antigen unknown. TCR alpha and beta CDR3 regions were amplified from RNA using iRepertoire nested multiplex PCR. For one-step reverse transcription and amplification, about 90-450 ng of tissue mRNA or PBMC total RNA was used. TCRdb used MiXCR to reprocess the multiplex PCR reads, holding one entry per CDR3 protein. The sample lists around 130,000 distinct CDR3 sequences, more than 20% occurring once.

The specimen sequenced was glioma tissue, nonneoplastic brain tissue, or PBMCs (not recorded which). V gene TRBV20-1 combines with J gene TRBJ1-2; no definite D call. This receptor was obtained from a human donor with low-grade glioma or glioblastoma, undergoing nonglioma brain surgery, or in good health (not recorded which). CDR3 region: CSAQSADRRTGYGYTF. The CDR3 DNA sequence: TGCAGTGCTCAATCTGCAGACCGAAGAACTGGCTATGGCTACACCTTC.